One and the same sample provided the 19 T cell receptor beta chains below, sequenced in a study of T-cell memory formation after mild COVID-19. TCRdb called the 5' RACE reads again in MiXCR, with one record for every CDR3 protein. Of 380,000 or so distinct CDR3 sequences detected, approximately 15% appear once; the ten largest clones hold 20% to 25%. Sequencing used PBMCs or a T cell subset sorted from them (not recorded which). The origin of the receptors is a man aged 18 to 35 who had mild COVID-19 (a few samples of this study predate the infection). Cell type and time point are not known.

This clonotype has a handful of counts. The chain couples TRBV5-6 to TRBJ2-3; TRBD1 agrees at 9 bases. The CDR3 contains 17 residues. The V gene end was trimmed by 0 bases and the J gene end by 2 bases; junction bases not matched to a gene: 7. CDR1 is SGHDT and CDR2 is YYEEEE in the germline V gene. The CDR3 DNA reads as TGTGCCAGCAGCTTGGACAGGGGGCAAGTAGACACAGATACGCAGTATTTT. Amino acid sequence: CASSLDRGQVDTDTQYF. Filled out from reference TRBV5-6 and TRBJ2-3, the complete variable domain reads DAGVTQSPTHLIKTRGQQVTLRCSPKSGHDTVSWYQQALGQGPQFIFQYYEEEERQRGNFPDRFSGHQFPNYSSELNVNALLLGDSALYLCASSLDRGQVDTDTQYFGPGTRLTVL.

The chain has TRBV18 and TRBJ1-4, with D possibly TRBD1 on 5 matching bases. The CDR3 extends over 16 amino acids. In germline, CDR1 is KGHSH, CDR2 LQKENI. The germline V and J ends were trimmed by 3 bases and 0 bases, with 11 bases remaining between them. The CDR3 coding sequence is TGTGCCAGCTCACCGGCCGTACAGGCAACTAATGAAAAACTGTTTTTT. Its protein product is CASSPAVQATNEKLFF. Variable domain in full (rest from reference TRBV18 and TRBJ1-4): NAGVMQNPRHLVRRRGQEARLRCSPMKGHSHVYWYRQLPEEGLKFMVYLQKENIIDESGMPKERFSAEFPKEGPSILRIQQVVRGDSAAYFCASSPAVQATNEKLFFGSGTQLSVL.

The gene calls are TRBV7-9 and TRBJ2-3; TRBD2 aligns across 7 bases. The CDR3 contains 15 residues. V lost 2 bases, J lost 6 bases, and 8 bases stayed unmatched. CDR1 and CDR2 (germline): SEHNR, FQNEAQ (reference sequence). CDR3 sequence reads: CASSLFQAGDDTQYF. Written as DNA, the CDR3 is TGTGCCAGCAGCTTATTTCAGGCGGGGGATGATACGCAGTATTTT.

V and J are TRBV4-2 and TRBJ2-5, with a weak D call TRBD2 (6 bases). With 0 bases removed from V and 7 bases from J, the gap between germline ends came to 18 bases. Germline V CDR1 and CDR2: LGHNA, YNFKEQ. This CDR3 contains 16 residues. The CDR3 DNA reads as TGTGCCAGCAGCCAAGAGGGACGGGTGCGGGGACGGACCCAGTACTTC. This encodes CASSQEGRVRGRTQYF.

The rearrangement joins TRBV7-2 to TRBJ1-1; perhaps TRBD1 as D (5 bases). CDR1 SGHTA and CDR2 FQGNSA come from the germline V gene. Trimming shortened V by 8 bases and J by 0 bases, and 10 bases separated the two germline ends. The CDR3 runs to 13 residues. The CDR3 DNA reads TGTGCCAGCGGGGCGGTGGTGAACACTGAAGCTTTCTTT. Its protein product is CASGAVVNTEAFF.

The J gene is TRBJ2-1, the V gene TRBV5-1, with 10 positions matching TRBD2. V gave up 6 bases and J gave up 7 bases; unmatched junction bases: 10. Germline CDR1 SGHRS, CDR2 YFSETQ. The CDR3 totals 15 residues. The CDR3 reads CASKRSGGAFNEQFF. The CDR3 region has the DNA TGCGCCAGCAAGCGAAGCGGGGGGGCTTTTAATGAGCAGTTCTTC.

There are a few counts of this clonotype. This chain uses TRBV18 with TRBJ2-7, with 10 bases that match TRBD2. The ends lost 4 bases at V and 5 bases at J; junction bases unmatched: 14. The CDR3 sequence is 17 residues long. CDR1 KGHSH and CDR2 LQKENI come from the germline V gene. Here the CDR3 reads CASSLILQRGGPHEQYF. The CDR3 DNA reads as TGTGCCAGCTCACTGATCTTGCAGCGGGGGGGCCCCCACGAGCAGTACTTC.

This clonotype was counted only a few times. The V call is TRBV27, the J call TRBJ2-7; D may be TRBD1 (5 bases). Germline assignment: CDR1 MNHEY and CDR2 SMNVEV (reference sequence). The CDR3 runs 12 residues. V dropped 1 base and J dropped 7 bases, with 8 bases sitting between them. CDR3 DNA: TGTGCCAGCAGTTTATTAGCAGGGGAGCAGTACTTC. Protein: CASSLLAGEQYF.

In its sample, this clonotype was seen a few times. The V gene is TRBV24-1, the J gene TRBJ2-6, with unresolved D. CDR1 and CDR2 from the germline V gene are KGHDR and SFDVKD. V was cut by 10 bases and J by 5 bases, with 8 bases left in between. The CDR3 runs 12 residues. CDR3 loop: CATGWRANVLTF. DNA for the CDR3: TGTGCCACTGGCTGGAGGGCCAACGTCCTGACTTTC.

This clonotype was detected only a few times. V usage is TRBV6-2 or TRBV6-3 and J usage is TRBJ1-3, with D maybe TRBD1 (6 bases). The germline CDR1 and CDR2 sequences are MNHEY and SVGEGT. CDR3 length: 15 residues. V gave up 0 bases and J gave up 7 bases, with 13 bases separating them. The CDR3 DNA reads as TGTGCCAGCAGTTACTCTACAGGGAGTCGGAACACCATATATTTT. This encodes CASSYSTGSRNTIYF.

The V and J genes are TRBV6-5 and TRBJ2-2; D is ambiguous. Trimming stripped 0 bases from V and 6 bases from J, with 8 bases between. From germline, CDR1 is MNHEY and CDR2 SVGAGI. CDR3 length: 14 residues. CDR3 in amino acids: CASSYSGWAGELFF. CDR3 nucleotide sequence: TGTGCCAGCAGTTACTCGGGTTGGGCCGGGGAGCTGTTTTTT.

At least ten counts were recorded for this clonotype. V gene TRBV18 combines with J gene TRBJ2-5; 7 bases agree with TRBD1. V shed 6 bases and J 5 bases; nucleotides not matched to a gene: 9. Germline V gene data show CDR1 as KGHSH and CDR2 as LQKENI. The CDR3 contains 14 residues. The CDR3 reads CASSSTPRGETQYF. As DNA, the CDR3 is TGTGCCAGCTCGTCCACGCCCAGGGGGGAGACCCAGTACTTC.

This clonotype has only a few counts. This chain connects TRBV15 to TRBJ2-3, with D tentatively TRBD1 (6 bases). Germline CDR1 LNHNV, CDR2 YYDKDF (reference sequence). V lost 6 bases and J 4 bases, leaving 8 bases between the germline ends. This CDR3 is built from 12 residues. Written as DNA, the CDR3 is TGTGCCACCAGTAAGGGGGCAGATACGCAGTATTTT. This translates into CATSKGADTQYF.

V gene TRBV11-3 combines with J gene TRBJ2-1; D is perhaps TRBD2 (7 bases). Trimming stripped 5 bases from V and 2 bases from J, with 19 bases between. The CDR3 is 17 residues long. Germline CDR1 SGHNT, CDR2 YENEEA. The CDR3, as DNA: TGTGCCAGCAGCCCCTCGGCCAGCGGGGACACCTACAATGAGCAGTTCTTC. It translates to CASSPSASGDTYNEQFF.

This clonotype was recorded a few times. The chain combines TRBV7-6 with TRBJ2-3; D not resolved. Trimming removed 5 bases at V and 4 bases at J, with 13 bases between. This CDR3 contains 14 residues. Germline loops: CDR1 SGHVS, CDR2 FNYEAQ. CDR3 amino acids: CASSPKAVADTQYF. CDR3 nucleotides: TGTGCCAGCAGCCCGAAGGCCGTGGCAGATACGCAGTATTTT.

This clonotype has more than one count but fewer than ten. The genes are TRBV4-1 and TRBJ2-7; D is undetermined. Between the trimmed V and J ends, which lost 1 base and 3 bases, there was a span of 16 bases. This CDR3 is built from 16 residues. The germline V gene encodes CDR1 MGHRA and CDR2 YSYEKL. CDR3 amino acids: CASSQVDSLSRYEQYF. CDR3 bases: TGCGCCAGCAGCCAAGTTGACTCGTTGTCCCGCTACGAGCAGTACTTC.

This chain links TRBV7-9 with TRBJ2-2; unclear D gene. Germline V gene data show CDR1 as SEHNR and CDR2 as FQNEAQ (reference sequence). The V end was cut by 0 bases, the J end by 4 bases, with 6 bases between. This CDR3 comprises 14 residues. The CDR3 bases are TGTGCCAGCAGCTTAGCGTCGGTCACCGGGGAGCTGTTTTTT. Protein: CASSLASVTGELFF.

The rearrangement joins TRBV5-1 to TRBJ2-6, with D unresolved. Per germline, CDR1 SGHRS and CDR2 YFSETQ. The V end was cut by 5 bases, the J end by 4 bases, with 7 bases between. The length of the CDR3 is 13 residues. The CDR3: CASRDLGANVLTF. The DNA for the CDR3 is TGCGCCAGCAGGGATCTGGGGGCCAACGTCCTGACTTTC.

This chain links TRBV9 with TRBJ2-2; D gene uncertain. In germline, CDR1 is SGDLS, CDR2 YYNGEE. The CDR3 consists of 15 residues. V was shortened by 4 bases and J by 0 bases, with 10 bases between the two germline ends. CDR3 DNA sequence: TGTGCCAGCAGCCCCTGGACCTCGAACACCGGGGAGCTGTTTTTT. Translating it yields CASSPWTSNTGELFF.